These 7 T cell receptor beta chains share one sample of origin, sequenced in a study of cytomegalovirus exposure and HLA in healthy donors. Generated by immunoSEQ multiplex PCR, the TCRdb table keeps only in-frame clones and is missing some. Of 150,000 to 200,000 clones in the sample, roughly 80% were seen once. Input material: PBMCs. The receptors here all came from a man in his thirties or forties in good health and CMV-seropositive.

The chain has TRBV6-1 and TRBJ2-5, with 9 bases fitting TRBD1. V was pared by 5 bases and J by 5 bases, with 6 bases of the junction left unmatched. Germline V gene lookup returns CDR1 MNHNS and CDR2 SASEGT. The length of the CDR3 is 14 residues. The chain's CDR3 is CASSRDRAWETQYF. CDR3 coding DNA: TGTGCCAGCAGTCGGGACAGGGCCTGGGAGACCCAGTACTTC.

The genes are TRBV6-5 and TRBJ1-2; 7 bases map to TRBD1. This CDR3 region has 15 residues. The V gene end was trimmed by 2 bases and the J gene end by 4 bases; junction bases not matched to a gene: 7. Per the germline V gene, CDR1 is MNHEY and CDR2 is SVGAGI. The CDR3 region has the DNA TGTGCCAGCAGTTACCACCGTCGGGACAGCTATGGCTACACCTTC. Its translation is CASSYHRRDSYGYTF.

This clone has just one count. The chain is built from TRBV19 and TRBJ2-7; 9 bases are a match to TRBD1. This CDR3 spans 14 amino acids. CDR1 and CDR2 from the germline V gene are LNHDA and SQIVND (reference sequence). Losses at the gene ends were 5 bases for V and 3 bases for J; bases not matched to a gene: 5. Here the CDR3 DNA reads TGTGCCAGTAGTGACCGGGACAGGGTCTACGAGCAGTACTTC. Protein product: CASSDRDRVYEQYF.

The chain couples TRBV5-6 to TRBJ1-4, with unresolved D. The CDR3 totals 14 residues. Trimming pared 4 bases from V and 2 bases from J, leaving 9 bases between. Looked up from germline, CDR1 is SGHDT and CDR2 is YYEEEE. The CDR3: CASSHYMTNEKLFF. CDR3 coding DNA: TGTGCCAGCAGCCATTACATGACTAATGAAAAACTGTTTTTT.

The chain has TRBV11-2 and TRBJ2-5, with 7 bases fitting TRBD2. The CDR3 covers 13 residues. Per the germline V gene, CDR1 is SGHAT and CDR2 is FQNNGV. The J segment lost 4 bases and the V segment lost 5 bases, leaving 4 bases of the junction unmatched. CDR3 DNA sequence: TGTGCCAGCAGCCCACTAGCGTCAGAGACCCAGTACTTC. Its protein product is CASSPLASETQYF.

This clone showed up just once. The chain couples TRBV7-6 to TRBJ2-7; TRBD1 aligns across 7 bases. Germline V gives CDR1 SGHVS, CDR2 FNYEAQ. V gave up 1 base and J gave up 3 bases; unmatched junction bases: 3. The CDR3 covers 14 residues. The CDR3 reads CASSLGTGLYEQYF. DNA of the CDR3: TGTGCCAGCAGCTTAGGGACAGGACTCTACGAGCAGTACTTC.

This clone was seen a single time. The gene calls are TRBV30 and TRBJ2-3, with 9 bases matching TRBD2. The V gene's germline CDR1 is GTSNPN and CDR2 SVGIG (reference sequence). V trimming: 2 bases; J trimming: 1 base; junction bases outside the gene matches: 7. The CDR3 spans 16 residues. This CDR3 reads CAWSPWGLARTDTQYF. CDR3 bases: TGTGCCTGGAGTCCCTGGGGACTAGCCCGCACAGATACGCAGTATTTT.